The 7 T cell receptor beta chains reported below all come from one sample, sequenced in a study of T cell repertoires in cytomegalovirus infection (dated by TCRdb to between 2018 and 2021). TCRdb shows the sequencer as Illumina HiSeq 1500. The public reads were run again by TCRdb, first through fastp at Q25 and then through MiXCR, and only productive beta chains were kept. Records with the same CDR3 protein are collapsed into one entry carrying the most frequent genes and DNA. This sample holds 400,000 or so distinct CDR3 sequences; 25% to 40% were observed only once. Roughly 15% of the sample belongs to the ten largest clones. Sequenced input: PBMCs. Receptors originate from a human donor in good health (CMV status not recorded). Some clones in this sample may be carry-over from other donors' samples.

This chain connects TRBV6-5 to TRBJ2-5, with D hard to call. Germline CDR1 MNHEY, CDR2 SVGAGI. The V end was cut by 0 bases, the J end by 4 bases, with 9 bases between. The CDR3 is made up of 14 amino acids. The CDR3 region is CASSYSNIPETQYF. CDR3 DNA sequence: TGTGCCAGCAGTTACTCGAATATACCAGAGACCCAGTACTTC.

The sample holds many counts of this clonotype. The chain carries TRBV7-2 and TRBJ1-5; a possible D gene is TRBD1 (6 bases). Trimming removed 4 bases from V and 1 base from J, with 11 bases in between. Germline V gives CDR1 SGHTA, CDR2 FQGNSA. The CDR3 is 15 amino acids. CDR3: CASSYLTGSNQPQHF. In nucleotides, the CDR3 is TGTGCCAGCAGCTATTTGACAGGCAGCAATCAGCCCCAGCATTTT.

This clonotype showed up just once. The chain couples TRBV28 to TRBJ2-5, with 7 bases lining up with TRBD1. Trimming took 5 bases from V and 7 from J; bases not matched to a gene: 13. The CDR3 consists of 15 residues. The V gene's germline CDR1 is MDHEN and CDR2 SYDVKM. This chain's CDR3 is CASSPYRGTIRTQYF. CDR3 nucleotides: TGTGCCAGCAGTCCGTACAGGGGTACGATCAGGACCCAGTACTTC.

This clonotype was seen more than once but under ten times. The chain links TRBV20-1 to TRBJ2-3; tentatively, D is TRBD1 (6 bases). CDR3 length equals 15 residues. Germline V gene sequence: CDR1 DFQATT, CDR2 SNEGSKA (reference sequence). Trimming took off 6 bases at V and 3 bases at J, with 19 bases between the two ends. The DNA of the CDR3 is TGCAGTGCCGGACGGACAGTCGTGGGAACAGATACGCAGTATTTT. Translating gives CSAGRTVVGTDTQYF.

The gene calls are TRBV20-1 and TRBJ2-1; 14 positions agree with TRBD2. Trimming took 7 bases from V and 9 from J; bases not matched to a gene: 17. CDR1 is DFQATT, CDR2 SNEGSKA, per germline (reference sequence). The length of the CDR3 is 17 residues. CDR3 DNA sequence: TGCAGTGAGCCGGGTTCGGGACTAGCGGGGGTTAGGGGTGAGCAGTTCTTC. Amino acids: CSEPGSGLAGVRGEQFF.

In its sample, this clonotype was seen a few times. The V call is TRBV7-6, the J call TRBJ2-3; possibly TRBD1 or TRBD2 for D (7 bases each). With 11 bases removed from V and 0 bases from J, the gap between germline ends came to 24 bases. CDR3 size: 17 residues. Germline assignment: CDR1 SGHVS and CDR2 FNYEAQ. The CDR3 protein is CASQGGPSSGSTDTQYF. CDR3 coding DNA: TGTGCCTCCCAGGGGGGGCCCTCGTCAGGGAGCACAGATACGCAGTATTTT.

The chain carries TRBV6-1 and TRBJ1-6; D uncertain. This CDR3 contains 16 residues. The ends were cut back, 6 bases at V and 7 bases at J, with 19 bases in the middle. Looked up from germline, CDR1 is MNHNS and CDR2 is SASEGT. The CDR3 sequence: CASRAEAALRNSPLHF. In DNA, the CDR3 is TGTGCCAGCAGGGCCGAGGCAGCCCTTAGGAATTCACCCCTCCACTTT.